The T cell receptor (beta chain) under discussion was sequenced for a study of T cell changes during pregnancy in multiple sclerosis. Trimming cost V 3 bases and J 5 bases; bases outside gene matches: 6. Germline V gene sequence: CDR1 MNHEY, CDR2 SMNVEV (reference sequence). The CDR3 is 15 amino acids. The table came from immunoSEQ multiplex PCR; TCRdb's copy has only in-frame clones and leaves some out. The data show some 85,000 clones, more than 90% seen once. The chain uses TRBV27 and TRBJ2-2, with TRBD2 matching over 7 bases. The clonotype comes from a female donor with multiple sclerosis, enrolled in a pregnancy study. The specimen comprised peripheral blood, sampled in the second trimester of pregnancy. The CDR3 loop reads CASSLRRESTGELFF. As DNA, the CDR3 is TGTGCCAGCAGTTTGAGGCGGGAGAGTACCGGGGAGCTGTTTTTT.